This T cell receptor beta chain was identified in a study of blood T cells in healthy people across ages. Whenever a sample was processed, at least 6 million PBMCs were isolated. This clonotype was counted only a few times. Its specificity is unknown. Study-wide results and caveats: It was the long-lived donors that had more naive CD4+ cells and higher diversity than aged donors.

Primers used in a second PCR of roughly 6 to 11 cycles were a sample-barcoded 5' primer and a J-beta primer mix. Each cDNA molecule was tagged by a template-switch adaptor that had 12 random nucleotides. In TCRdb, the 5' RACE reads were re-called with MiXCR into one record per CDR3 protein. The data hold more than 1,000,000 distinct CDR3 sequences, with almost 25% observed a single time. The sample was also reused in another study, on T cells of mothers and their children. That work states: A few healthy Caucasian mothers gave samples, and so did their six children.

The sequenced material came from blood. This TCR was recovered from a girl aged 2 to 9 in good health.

The CDR3 spells CASSSQPGPSNEKLFF. In DNA, the CDR3 is TGTGCCAGCAGTTCCCAGCCCGGGCCGTCTAATGAAAAACTGTTTTTT. V and J are TRBV12-3 or TRBV12-4 and TRBJ1-4; no definite D call. This CDR3 contains 16 residues. V lost 4 bases and J 3 bases, leaving 15 bases between the germline ends.